This TCR beta chain was profiled in a study of blood T cell repertoires in COVID-19. Clones were read by immunoSEQ multiplex PCR, and TCRdb kept only the in-frame ones, dropping some. This repertoire shows approximately 20,000 clones, around nine tenths found once; its top ten account for about 3%. The TCR was taken from a human donor in a cohort sampled during active COVID-19. The sequenced material came from peripheral blood.

CDR3 in amino acids: CASSLRSQETQYF. In DNA form, the CDR3 reads TGCGCCAGCAGCTTGAGGAGCCAAGAGACCCAGTACTTC. The chain uses TRBV5-1 and TRBJ2-5; D is unresolved. This CDR3 comprises 13 residues. Germline V CDR1 and CDR2: SGHRS, YFSETQ. Trimming took off 1 base at V and 1 base at J, with 5 bases between the two ends.